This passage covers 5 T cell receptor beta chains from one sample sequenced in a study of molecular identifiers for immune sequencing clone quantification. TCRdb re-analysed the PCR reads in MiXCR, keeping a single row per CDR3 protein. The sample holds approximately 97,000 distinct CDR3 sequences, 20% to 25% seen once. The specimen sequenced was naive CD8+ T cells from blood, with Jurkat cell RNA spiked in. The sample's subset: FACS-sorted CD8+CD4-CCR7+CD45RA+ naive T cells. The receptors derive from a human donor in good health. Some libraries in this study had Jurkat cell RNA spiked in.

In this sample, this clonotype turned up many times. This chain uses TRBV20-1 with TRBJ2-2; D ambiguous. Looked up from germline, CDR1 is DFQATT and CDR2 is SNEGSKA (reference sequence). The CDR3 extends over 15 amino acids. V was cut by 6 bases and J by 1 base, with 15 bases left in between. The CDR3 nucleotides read TGCAGTGCGTACGACCTGTGGGGGAACACCGGGGAGCTGTTTTTT. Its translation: CSAYDLWGNTGELFF.

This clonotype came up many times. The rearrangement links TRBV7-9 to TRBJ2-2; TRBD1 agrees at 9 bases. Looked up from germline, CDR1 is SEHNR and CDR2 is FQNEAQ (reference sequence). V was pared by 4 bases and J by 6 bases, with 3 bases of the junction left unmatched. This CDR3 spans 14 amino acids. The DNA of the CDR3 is TGTGCCAGCAGCTCCCGGGACAGGGCCGGGGAGCTGTTTTTT. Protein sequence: CASSSRDRAGELFF.

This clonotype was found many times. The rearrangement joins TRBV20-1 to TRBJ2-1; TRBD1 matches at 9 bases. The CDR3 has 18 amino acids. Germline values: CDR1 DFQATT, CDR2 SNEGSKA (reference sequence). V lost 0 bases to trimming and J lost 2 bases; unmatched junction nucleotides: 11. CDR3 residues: CSARDITRDRAPYNEQFF. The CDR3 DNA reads TGCAGTGCTAGAGATATCACCCGGGACAGGGCCCCCTACAATGAGCAGTTCTTC.

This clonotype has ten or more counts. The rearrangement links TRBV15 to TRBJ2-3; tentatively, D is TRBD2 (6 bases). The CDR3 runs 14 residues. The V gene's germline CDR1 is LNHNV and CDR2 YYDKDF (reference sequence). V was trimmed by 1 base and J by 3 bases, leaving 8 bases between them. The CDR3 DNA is TGTGCCACCAGCAGAGCGGGAGAAACAGATACGCAGTATTTT. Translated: CATSRAGETDTQYF. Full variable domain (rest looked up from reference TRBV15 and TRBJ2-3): DAMVIQNPRYQVTQFGKPVTLSCSQTLNHNVMYWYQQKSSQAPKLLFHYYDKDFNNEADTPDNFQSRRPNTSFCFLDIRSPGLGDTAMYLCATSRAGETDTQYFGPGTRLTVL.

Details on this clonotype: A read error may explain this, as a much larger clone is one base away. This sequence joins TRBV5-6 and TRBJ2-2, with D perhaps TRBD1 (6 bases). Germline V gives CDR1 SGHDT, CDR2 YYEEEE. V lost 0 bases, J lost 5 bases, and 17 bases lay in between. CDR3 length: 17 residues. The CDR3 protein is CASSLVDRDTETGELFF. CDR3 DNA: TGTGCCAGCAGCTTGGTTGACCGGGACACTGAGACCGGGGAGCTGTTTTTT.